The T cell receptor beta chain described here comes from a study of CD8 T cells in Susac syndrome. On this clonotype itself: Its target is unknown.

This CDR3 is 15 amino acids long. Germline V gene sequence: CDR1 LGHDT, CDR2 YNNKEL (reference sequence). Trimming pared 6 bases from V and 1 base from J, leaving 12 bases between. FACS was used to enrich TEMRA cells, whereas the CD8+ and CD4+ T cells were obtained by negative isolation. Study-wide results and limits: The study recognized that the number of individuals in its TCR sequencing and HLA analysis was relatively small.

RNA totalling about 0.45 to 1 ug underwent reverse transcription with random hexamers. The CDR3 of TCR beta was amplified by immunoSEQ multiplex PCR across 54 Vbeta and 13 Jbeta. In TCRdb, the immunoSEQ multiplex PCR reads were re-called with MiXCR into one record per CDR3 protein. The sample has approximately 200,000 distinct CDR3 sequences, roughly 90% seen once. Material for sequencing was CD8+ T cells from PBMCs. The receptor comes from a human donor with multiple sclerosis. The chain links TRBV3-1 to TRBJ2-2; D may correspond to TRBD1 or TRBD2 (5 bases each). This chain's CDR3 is CASRPTRGNTGELFF. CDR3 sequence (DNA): TGTGCCAGCAGACCAACTAGGGGGAACACCGGGGAGCTGTTTTTT.